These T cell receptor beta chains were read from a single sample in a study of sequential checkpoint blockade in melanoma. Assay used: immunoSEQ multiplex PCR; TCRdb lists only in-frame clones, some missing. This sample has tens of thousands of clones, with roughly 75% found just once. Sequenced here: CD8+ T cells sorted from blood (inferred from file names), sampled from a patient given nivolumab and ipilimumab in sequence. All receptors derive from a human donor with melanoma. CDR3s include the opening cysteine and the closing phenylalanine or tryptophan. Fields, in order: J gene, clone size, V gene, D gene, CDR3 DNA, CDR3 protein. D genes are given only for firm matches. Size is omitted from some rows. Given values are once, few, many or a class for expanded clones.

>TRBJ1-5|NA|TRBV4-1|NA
TGCGCCAGCAGCCAAGTCACGAGTGTACTGCAGCCCCAGCATTTT
CASSQVTSVLQPQHF
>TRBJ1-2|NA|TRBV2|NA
TGTGCCAGCATGTCTCCAGAAACCTATGGCTACACCTTC
CASMSPETYGYTF
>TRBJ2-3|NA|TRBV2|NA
TGTGCCAGCAATGACGCAGGGGCCACAGATACGCAGTATTTT
CASNDAGATDTQYF
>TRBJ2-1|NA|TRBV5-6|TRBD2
TGTGCCAGCAGCTTAACTAGCGGGGAGCAGTTCTTC
CASSLTSGEQFF
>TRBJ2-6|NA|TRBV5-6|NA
TGTGCCAGCAGCTCTAAAACAGGGTTTTTATTTGGGGCCAACGTCCTGACTTTC
CASSSKTGFLFGANVLTF
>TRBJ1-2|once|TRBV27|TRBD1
TGTGCCAGCTGGGACAGGGACGGCTACACCTTC
CASWDRDGYTF
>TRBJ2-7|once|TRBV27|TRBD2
TGTGCCAGCCGACAAGCGGGGGGCAAAACCGAGCAGTACTTC
CASRQAGGKTEQYF
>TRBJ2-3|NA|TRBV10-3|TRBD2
TGTGCCATCAGTGATAGCGGGGCCGGCACAGATACGCAGTATTTT
CAISDSGAGTDTQYF
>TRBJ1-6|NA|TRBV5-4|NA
TGTGCCAGCAGGCAGGGGCTGAATTCACCCCTCCACTTT
CASRQGLNSPLHF
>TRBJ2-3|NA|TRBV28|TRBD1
TGTGCCAGCGGGACAGGGGAAACAGATACGCAGTATTTT
CASGTGETDTQYF
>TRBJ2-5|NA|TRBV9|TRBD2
TGTGCCAGCAGCCATAGCGGGGGGGGAGAGACCCAGTACTTC
CASSHSGGGETQYF
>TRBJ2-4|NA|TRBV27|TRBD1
TGTGCCAGCAGTCTTAGGACAGGGAGCACCATTCAGTACTTC
CASSLRTGSTIQYF
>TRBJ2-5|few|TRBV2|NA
TGTGCCAGCAAACGGGTGGGGGGGGGCGTGGCAGAGACCCAGTACTTC
CASKRVGGGVAETQYF
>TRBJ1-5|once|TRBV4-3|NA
TGCGCCAGCAGCCCGGACATCTCAAATCAGCCCCAGCATTTT
CASSPDISNQPQHF
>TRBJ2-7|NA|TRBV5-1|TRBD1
TGCGCCAGCAGCTGGACCCGGGACAGGGGGGCGTACGAGCAGTACTTC
CASSWTRDRGAYEQYF
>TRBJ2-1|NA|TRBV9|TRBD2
TGTGCCAGCAGCGTAGGTCGCGGGAGATCCTACAATGAGCAGTTCTTC
CASSVGRGRSYNEQFF
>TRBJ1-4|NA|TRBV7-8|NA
TGTGCCAGCAGCTTCAACGAACAGTCGAATGAAAAACTGTTTTTT
CASSFNEQSNEKLFF
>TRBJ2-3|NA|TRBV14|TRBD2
TGTGCCAGCAGCCAACTAATTGGACTAGCGGGATCCACAGATACGCAGTATTTT
CASSQLIGLAGSTDTQYF
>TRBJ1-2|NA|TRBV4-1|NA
TGCGCCAGCAGCCAAGAGCAGGGTGGATGGGGCTACACCTTC
CASSQEQGGWGYTF
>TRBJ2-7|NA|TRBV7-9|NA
TGTGCCAGCAGCTTACAGGGATACTTTATCGAGCAGTACTTC
CASSLQGYFIEQYF
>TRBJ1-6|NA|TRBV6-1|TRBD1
TGTGCCAGCAGTGGGGTTCAGGACGGAGGGGGCAATTCACCCCTCCACTTT
CASSGVQDGGGNSPLHF
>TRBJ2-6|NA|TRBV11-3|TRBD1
TGTGCCAGCAGCTCCGACGAGGGGGCGGCAGGGGCCAACGTCCTGACTTTC
CASSSDEGAAGANVLTF
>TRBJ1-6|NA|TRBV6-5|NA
TGTGCCAGCAGTTTTGGACGGGAAAATTCACCCCTCCACTTT
CASSFGRENSPLHF
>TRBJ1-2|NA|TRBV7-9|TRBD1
TGTGCCAGCAGCGTAACAGGGGCCAAGGGTGGCTACACCTTC
CASSVTGAKGGYTF
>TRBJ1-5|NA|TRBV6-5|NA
TGTGCCAGCAGTCTAAACAGTCTCAGCAATCAGCCCCAGCATTTT
CASSLNSLSNQPQHF
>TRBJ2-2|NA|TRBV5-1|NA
TGCGCCAGCAGCTTGGACGCGTACACCGGGGAGCTGTTTTTT
CASSLDAYTGELFF
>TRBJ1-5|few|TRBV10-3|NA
TGTGCCATCAGTGAGTCCGTCAGTCAGCCCCAGCATTTT
CAISESVSQPQHF
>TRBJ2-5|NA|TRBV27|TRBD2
TGTGCCAGCAGTTCGGGGGGATCCCAAGAGACCCAGTACTTC
CASSSGGSQETQYF
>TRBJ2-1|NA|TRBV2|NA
TGTGCCAGCAGTGAAGGCCGGACTACATACAATGAGCAGTTCTTC
CASSEGRTTYNEQFF